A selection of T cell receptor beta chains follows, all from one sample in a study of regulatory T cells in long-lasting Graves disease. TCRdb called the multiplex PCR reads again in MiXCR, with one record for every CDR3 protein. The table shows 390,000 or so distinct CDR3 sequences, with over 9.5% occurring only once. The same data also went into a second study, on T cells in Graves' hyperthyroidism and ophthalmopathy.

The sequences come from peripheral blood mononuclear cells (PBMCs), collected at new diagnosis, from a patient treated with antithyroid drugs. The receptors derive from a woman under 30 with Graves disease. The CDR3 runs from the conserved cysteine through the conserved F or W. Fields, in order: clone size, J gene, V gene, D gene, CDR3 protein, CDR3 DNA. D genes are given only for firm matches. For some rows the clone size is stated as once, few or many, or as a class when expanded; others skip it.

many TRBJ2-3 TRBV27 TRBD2 CASSLSSGRSTDTQYF TGTGCCAGCAGTTTGTCTAGCGGGAGAAGCACAGATACGCAGTATTTT
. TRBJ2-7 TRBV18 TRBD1 CASSPPGGYEQYF TGTGCCAGCTCACCTCCAGGGGGCTACGAGCAGTACTTC
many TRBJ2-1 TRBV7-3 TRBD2 CASSLSPSGGAHEQFF TGTGCCAGCAGCTTAAGCCCTAGCGGGGGGGCTCATGAGCAGTTCTTC
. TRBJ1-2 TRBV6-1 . CASRPGGRPLDYGYTF TGTGCCAGCAGACCCGGTGGACGACCTCTCGACTATGGCTACACCTTC
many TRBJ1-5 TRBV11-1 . CASTKASGSNQPQHF TGTGCCAGCACCAAAGCCTCGGGGAGCAATCAGCCCCAGCATTTT
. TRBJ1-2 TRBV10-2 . CASSESGDPDYGYTF TGCGCCAGCAGTGAGTCAGGGGACCCGGACTATGGCTACACCTTC
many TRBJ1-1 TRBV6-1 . CASTLGTGTPYTEAFF TGTGCCAGCACTTTAGGTACAGGGACACCTTACACTGAAGCTTTCTTT
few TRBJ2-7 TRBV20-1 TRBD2 CSAPRTSGSYEQYF TGCAGTGCTCCTCGGACTAGCGGGAGCTACGAGCAGTACTTC
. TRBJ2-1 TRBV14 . CASSLPALSNGNEQFF TGTGCCAGCAGCCTTCCGGCCCTATCTAACGGCAATGAGCAGTTCTTC
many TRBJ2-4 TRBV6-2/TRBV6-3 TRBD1 CASSRGQEEFRIQYF TGTGCCAGCAGTCGGGGACAGGAGGAGTTTAGGATTCAGTACTTC
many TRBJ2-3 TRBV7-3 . CASSASSVEDTQYF TGTGCCAGCAGCGCCAGCTCCGTGGAAGATACGCAGTATTTT
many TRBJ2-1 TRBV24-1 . CATSEDSYNEQFF TGTGCCACCAGTGAGGACAGTTACAATGAGCAGTTCTTC
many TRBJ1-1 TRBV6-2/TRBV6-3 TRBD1 CASSYSIGETGGLDEAFF TGTGCCAGCAGTTACTCGATAGGTGAGACAGGGGGCTTGGATGAAGCTTTCTTT
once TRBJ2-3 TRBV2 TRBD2 CASSLGGGAGDTQYF TGTGCCAGCAGTTTAGGCGGGGGGGCCGGAGATACGCAGTATTTT
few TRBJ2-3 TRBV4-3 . CASSQDSRSWPTDTQYF TGCGCCAGCAGCCAAGATTCGAGGTCCTGGCCCACAGATACGCAGTATTTT
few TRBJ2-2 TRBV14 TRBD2 CASSQELSLAGTGELFF TGTGCCAGCAGCCAAGAGTTGAGTTTAGCGGGCACCGGGGAGCTGTTTTTT
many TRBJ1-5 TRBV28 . CASSSWDHSNQPQHF TGTGCCAGCAGCTCCTGGGATCATAGCAATCAGCCCCAGCATTTT
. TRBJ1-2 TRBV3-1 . CASSQGTEGYTF TGTGCCAGCAGCCAAGGGACCGAGGGCTACACCTTC
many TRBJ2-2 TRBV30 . CAWSALTLNTGELFF TGTGCCTGGAGTGCCCTGACACTGAACACCGGGGAGCTGTTTTTT
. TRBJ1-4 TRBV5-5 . CASSRPGGTNEKLFF TGTGCCAGCAGCCGCCCTGGGGGTACTAATGAAAAACTGTTTTTT
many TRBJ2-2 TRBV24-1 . CATSGRSDTGELFF TGTGCCACCAGTGGGAGGTCCGACACCGGGGAGCTGTTTTTT
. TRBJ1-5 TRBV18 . CASSPVQGEQPQHF TGTGCCAGCTCACCAGTCCAGGGCGAACAGCCCCAGCATTTT
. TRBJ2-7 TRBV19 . CASSLGSLPEQYF TGTGCCAGTAGTTTAGGGAGTCTTCCCGAGCAGTACTTC
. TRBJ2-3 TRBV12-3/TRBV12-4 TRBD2 CASRRGGGGTDTQYF TGTGCCAGCAGGCGAGGCGGGGGGGGCACAGATACGCAGTATTTT
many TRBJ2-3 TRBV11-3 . CASSLGQPGDTQYF TGTGCCAGCAGCTTAGGACAGCCGGGGGATACGCAGTATTTT
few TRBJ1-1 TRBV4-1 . CASSQDMGTGGAFF TGCGCCAGCAGCCAAGATATGGGGACGGGAGGAGCTTTCTTT
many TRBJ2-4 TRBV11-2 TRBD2 CASSLDWVAGEGRPPKNIQYF TGTGCCAGCAGCTTAGATTGGGTAGCGGGAGAGGGACGACCGCCCAAAAACATTCAGTACTTC
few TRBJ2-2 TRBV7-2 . CASSSPGTTNTGELFF TGTGCCAGCAGCTCCCCCGGCACAACGAACACCGGGGAGCTGTTTTTT
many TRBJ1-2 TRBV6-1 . CASSYAANYGYTF TGTGCCAGCAGCTATGCAGCTAACTATGGCTACACCTTC
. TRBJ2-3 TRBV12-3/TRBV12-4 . CASSSEGILDTQYF TGTGCCAGCAGCTCCGAGGGTATTTTAGATACGCAGTATTTT
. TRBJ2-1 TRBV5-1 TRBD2 CASSLGVAGRHEQFF TGCGCCAGCAGCTTGGGGGTAGCGGGACGGCATGAGCAGTTCTTC
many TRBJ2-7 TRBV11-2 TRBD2 CASSMLAGGRYEQYF TGTGCCAGCAGCATGCTAGCGGGAGGACGATACGAGCAGTACTTC
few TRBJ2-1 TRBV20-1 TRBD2 CSARKAGGYYNEQFF TGCAGTGCTCGCAAAGCGGGAGGGTACTACAATGAGCAGTTCTTC
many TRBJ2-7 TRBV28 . CASRIDFSYEQYF TGTGCCAGCAGGATCGACTTCTCCTACGAGCAGTACTTC
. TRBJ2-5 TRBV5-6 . CASSFVRGGQETQYF TGTGCCAGCAGCTTTGTTAGAGGTGGCCAAGAGACCCAGTACTTC
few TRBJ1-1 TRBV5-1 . CASSLEKTNTEAFF TGCGCCAGCAGCTTGGAAAAAACGAACACTGAAGCTTTCTTT
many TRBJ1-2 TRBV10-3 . CAISDKNSPNYGYTF TGTGCCATCAGTGATAAGAACAGCCCTAACTATGGCTACACCTTC
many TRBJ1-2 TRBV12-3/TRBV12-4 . CASSLARTALGYTF TGTGCCAGCAGTTTAGCCCGGACTGCCCTCGGCTACACCTTC
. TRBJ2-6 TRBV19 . CASSIKFVGPGANVLTF TGTGCCAGTAGTATAAAGTTTGTGGGTCCCGGGGCCAACGTCCTGACTTTC
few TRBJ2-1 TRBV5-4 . CASSFSIGVSSYNEQFF TGTGCCAGCAGCTTCTCAATCGGGGTGAGCTCCTACAATGAGCAGTTCTTC
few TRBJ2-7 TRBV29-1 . CSVEVPSYEQYF TGCAGCGTTGAGGTCCCCTCTTACGAGCAGTACTTC
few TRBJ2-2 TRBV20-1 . CSARDQLSGDTGELFF TGCAGTGCTAGAGATCAACTTAGCGGCGACACCGGGGAGCTGTTTTTT